The 5 T cell receptor beta chains given below trace back to one sample, sequenced in a study of OX40 agonist ivuxolimab in advanced cancers. Libraries came from the immunoSEQ multiplex PCR assay. Not all clones reach the TCRdb copy of this immuneACCESS table, which keeps in-frame sequences only. Checked studies attribute under half of the gap to unresolved V genes and leave the rest unexplained. Counted in this sample were some 50,000 clones; around 87% of them appeared once. Around 1.7% of the sample is taken by the ten largest. Sequencing was performed on CD4+ or CD8+ T cells sorted from blood, taken in a trial of the OX40 agonist ivuxolimab. The origin of the receptors is an adult with an advanced solid tumor such as melanoma, head and neck, liver or kidney cancer.

This clone appeared once. The chain employs TRBV5-1 and TRBJ1-6, with D unclear. The CDR3 consists of 15 residues. Germline V gives CDR1 SGHRS, CDR2 YFSETQ. V lost 4 bases, J lost 10 bases, and 18 bases lay in between. The CDR3 DNA reads TGCGCCAGCAGCCCTCGTAGGGAGGGCGGATCACCCCTCCACTTT. Its protein product is CASSPRREGGSPLHF.

The J gene is TRBJ1-1, the V gene TRBV5-1, with D hard to call. The CDR3 is 14 amino acids. V lost 3 bases and J lost 5, with 14 bases in between. Germline CDR1 and CDR2: SGHRS and YFSETQ. The CDR3 DNA reads TGCGCCAGCAGCTCCAATAGAGGAGGGACTGAAGCTTTCTTT. Translation: CASSSNRGGTEAFF.

The rearrangement links TRBV9 to TRBJ2-3; 8 bases agree with TRBD2. Germline CDR1 reads SGDLS; CDR2 reads YYNGEE. Germline trimming cut 0 bases from V and 0 bases from J; bases unmatched to any gene: 6. This CDR3 is built from 17 residues. The DNA for the CDR3 is TGTGCCAGCAGCGTAGATCCACTAGCGGCTAGCACAGATACGCAGTATTTT. Residues: CASSVDPLAASTDTQYF.

The chain combines TRBV7-2 with TRBJ1-6; the D is unclear. Germline V gene lookup returns CDR1 SGHTA and CDR2 FQGNSA. The CDR3 has 15 amino acids. Trimming shortened V by 0 bases and J by 7 bases, and 10 bases separated the two germline ends. The CDR3 spells CASSLAPGRNSPLHF. The CDR3 DNA reads TGTGCCAGCAGCTTAGCCCCCGGACGGAATTCACCCCTCCACTTT. The entire variable domain, with the rest obtained from reference TRBV7-2 and TRBJ1-6, is as follows: GAGVSQSPSNKVTEKGKDVELRCDPISGHTALYWYRQSLGQGLEFLIYFQGNSAPDKSGLPSDRFSAERTGGSVSTLTIQRTQQEDSAVYLCASSLAPGRNSPLHFGNGTRLTVT.

V usage is TRBV5-1 and J usage is TRBJ2-5; 9 bases align to TRBD2. V gave up 4 bases and J gave up 5 bases; unmatched junction bases: 6. Germline V gene lookup returns CDR1 SGHRS and CDR2 YFSETQ. The CDR3 loop spans 14 amino acids. The DNA for the CDR3 is TGCGCCAGCAGCGTGGGGCTAGCGGGGGAGACCCAGTACTTC. Its protein is CASSVGLAGETQYF.